The entry that follows covers one TCR beta chain sequence. Germline and junction disagree at one end, which may indicate a read error. The CDR3 loop spans 18 amino acids. Germline V gene sequence: CDR1 SGHDT, CDR2 YYEEEE. The source of the sample is a study of cytomegalovirus exposure and HLA in healthy donors. Participants comprised healthy donors of bone marrow. The primer mix had 60 Vbeta and 13 Jbeta primers. This table comes from immunoSEQ multiplex PCR, and its TCRdb copy is limited to in-frame clones, with some not included. The sample consists of roughly 200,000 clones, about 90% of them appearing once.

The chain uses TRBV5-6 and TRBJ1-1, with D perhaps TRBD1 (6 bases). The receptor was isolated from a boy aged 2 to 10 in good health and CMV-seronegative. Sequencing was carried out using PBMCs. The CDR3 reads CARSLVREGVSYNTEAFF. CDR3 nucleotides: TGTGCCCGCAGCTTGGTCAGAGAGGGGGTCTCGTATAACACTGAAGCTTTCTTT.